The sequence of this TCR beta chain was determined in a study of OX40 agonist ivuxolimab in advanced cancers. The wider study: The patients received ivuxolimab by intravenous route every 2 weeks at 0.01 to 10 mg/kg.

With regard to this clone: The antigen remains unidentified.

The repertoire was sequenced with immunoSEQ multiplex PCR; TCRdb's copy has only in-frame clones and lacks some. The sample lists around 53,000 clones, about nine tenths seen once, with just under 7% in the top ten. Regarding the study as a whole: Part of the nonresponder group also had normalized T-cell clonal expansion that was low.

This CDR3 contains 18 residues. V dropped 0 bases and J dropped 4; count of bases not matched to a gene: 10. Germline lookup yields CDR1 LNHDA and CDR2 SQIVND (reference sequence). The source material was CD4+ or CD8+ T cells sorted from blood, sampled in a trial of the OX40 agonist ivuxolimab. This clonotype originated in an adult with an advanced solid tumor such as melanoma, head and neck, liver or kidney cancer. This chain links TRBV19 with TRBJ2-4; TRBD1 aligns across 9 bases. The CDR3 nucleotides read TGTGCCAGTAGTATAGACTCACCGGGACAGGGTGGGAAAAACATTCAGTACTTC. It specifies CASSIDSPGQGGKNIQYF. The full variable domain, its missing parts supplied by reference TRBV19 and TRBJ2-4, is DGGITQSPKYLFRKEGQNVTLSCEQNLNHDAMYWYRQDPGQGLRLIYYSQIVNDFQKGDIAEGYSVSREKKESFPLTVTSAQKNPTAFYLCASSIDSPGQGGKNIQYFGAGTRLSVL.